The entry that follows covers one TCR beta chain sequence. The data belong to a study of blood T cell repertoires in COVID-19. Study in general: PBMCs, B-cell-depleted T cells, or T cells were the source of the cDNA or gDNA that made up the material.

CDR1 and CDR2 (germline): SGHNT, YYREEE (reference sequence). Between the trimmed V and J ends, which lost 1 base and 1 base, there was a span of 5 bases. The CDR3 loop spans 14 amino acids. Original data processing: By means of reference gene primer amplification, nucleated cell counts were estimated. Method: immunoSEQ multiplex PCR; TCRdb's copy keeps in-frame clones and lacks some. Clonal size and the V and J genes are those of that table, whereas D and trimming came from the DNA. The table shows about 260,000 clones, with about 91% occurring only once. This chain links TRBV5-4 with TRBJ2-2, with no clear D. The source is a woman in her thirties or forties with acute COVID-19. Sequencing was carried out using PBMCs or T cells enriched from blood (not recorded which). The chain's CDR3 is CASSLPRNTGELFF. The CDR3 coding sequence is TGTGCCAGCAGCTTGCCTAGGAACACCGGGGAGCTGTTTTTT. Combining the CDR3 with reference TRBV5-4 and TRBJ2-2 gives the whole variable domain ETGVTQSPTHLIKTRGQQVTLRCSSQSGHNTVSWYQQALGQGPQFIFQYYREEENGRGNFPPRFSGLQFPNYSSELNVNALELDDSALYLCASSLPRNTGELFFGEGSRLTVL.